This passage covers 26 T cell receptor beta chains from one sample sequenced in a study of T cell responses to AZD1222 COVID-19 vaccine. Sequencing was performed with immunoSEQ multiplex PCR; in TCRdb, only in-frame clones are kept and a portion is missing. The profile shows 110,000 or so clones, approximately 86% of them singletons. The input for sequencing was peripheral blood, taken 28 days after the second AZD1222 dose. The receptors here all came from an adult who received the AZD1222 COVID-19 vaccine.

The rearrangement uses TRBV10-3 and TRBJ1-2; D remains unclear. Germline V lookup: CDR1 ENHRY, CDR2 SYGVKD. The CDR3 is made up of 16 amino acids. V dropped 0 bases and J dropped 7 bases, with 18 bases sitting between them. CDR3 in DNA: TGTGCCATCAGTGAGTCCCAGCAACGAGCTGAGGTTGGCTACACCTTC. Translating gives CAISESQQRAEVGYTF.

The V gene is TRBV6-6, the J gene TRBJ2-2, with 14 bases lining up with TRBD2. CDR1 and CDR2 (germline): MNHNY, SVGAGI (reference sequence). After removal of 5 bases from V and 7 bases from J, the junction contained 15 bases not matched to a gene. This CDR3 is 19 amino acids long. In nucleotides, the CDR3 is TGTGCCAGCAGTCCCGGACAGGGGGGACTAGCGGGAGCTGTCGGGGAGCTGTTTTTT. Its protein is CASSPGQGGLAGAVGELFF.

The CDR3 DNA reads TGTGCCAGCAGCCAGGGACAAATTCAAGAGACCCAGTACTTC. Residues: CASSQGQIQETQYF. V usage is TRBV3-1 (or the pseudogene TRBV3-2) and J usage is TRBJ2-5; perhaps TRBD1 as D (6 bases). The CDR3 consists of 14 residues. Trimming left V 3 bases short and J 2 bases short, with 10 bases between. Looked up from germline, CDR1 is LGHDT and CDR2 is YNNKEL (reference sequence).

This clone was seen only once. The chain is built from TRBV5-1 and TRBJ1-4; no clear D gene. Trimming removed 6 bases at V and 7 bases at J, with 19 bases between. Germline assignment: CDR1 SGHRS and CDR2 YFSETQ. The CDR3 spans 15 residues. The CDR3 DNA sequence: TGCGCCAGCAACCCCTTGGGAGGGTTAGGTGAAAAACTGTTTTTT. As protein: CASNPLGGLGEKLFF.

V is TRBV5-1 and J is TRBJ2-5, with 12 bases fitting TRBD1. The CDR3 loop spans 16 amino acids. Germline CDR1 is SGHRS and CDR2 is YFSETQ. The trim removed 3 bases at V and 4 bases at J, leaving 7 bases unmatched. The CDR3 reads CASSSLRDRGRETQYF. The DNA of the CDR3 is TGCGCCAGCAGCTCCCTGCGGGACAGGGGGCGAGAGACCCAGTACTTC. The full variable domain, rest sourced from reference TRBV5-1 and TRBJ2-5, is KAGVTQTPRYLIKTRGQQVTLSCSPISGHRSVSWYQQTPGQGLQFLFEYFSETQRNKGNFPGRFSGRQFSNSRSEMNVSTLELGDSALYLCASSSLRDRGRETQYFGPGTRLLVL.

In its sample, this clone was seen many times. The V gene is TRBV5-8, the J gene TRBJ2-3; no clear D gene. Germline V gives CDR1 SGHTS, CDR2 YDEGEE. V was trimmed by 2 bases and J by 2 bases, leaving 12 bases between them. The CDR3 loop spans 15 amino acids. Here the CDR3 DNA reads TGTGCCAGCAGCTTTGCCTCGACCTTCACAGATACGCAGTATTTT. Amino acid sequence: CASSFASTFTDTQYF.

This chain links TRBV5-1 with TRBJ2-3; TRBD1 matches at 9 bases. Germline CDR1 and CDR2: SGHRS and YFSETQ. CDR3 length equals 16 residues. V lost 7 bases to trimming and J lost 1 base; unmatched junction nucleotides: 10. CDR3 sequence reads: CASGWGRDRGTDTQYF. Written as DNA, the CDR3 is TGCGCCAGCGGTTGGGGCCGGGACAGGGGCACAGATACGCAGTATTTT.

The gene calls are TRBV6-2 or TRBV6-3 and TRBJ2-1; D remains ambiguous. CDR1 is MNHEY, CDR2 SVGEGT, per germline. The V end was cut by 1 base, the J end by 8 bases, with 6 bases between. The CDR3 sequence is 12 residues long. The CDR3 sequence: CASSYFGYEQFF. The CDR3 DNA is TGTGCCAGCAGTTACTTCGGCTATGAGCAGTTCTTC.

The chain recombines TRBV28 with TRBJ1-2; D possibly corresponds to TRBD1 (5 bases). Germline lookup yields CDR1 MDHEN and CDR2 SYDVKM. This CDR3 spans 14 amino acids. Trimming took off 2 bases at V and 3 bases at J, with 10 bases between the two ends. CDR3 sequence reads: CASSLPRQYYGYTF. The CDR3 DNA is TGTGCCAGCAGTTTACCTCGACAGTACTATGGCTACACCTTC.

V gene TRBV3-1 (or the pseudogene TRBV3-2) combines with J gene TRBJ1-6; D gene uncertain. The V and J ends lost 4 bases and 9 bases respectively, with 13 bases between them. Germline CDR1 reads LGHDT; CDR2 reads YNNKEL (reference sequence). This CDR3 has 14 residues. The CDR3 sequence is CASSPPGGRSPLHF. Here the CDR3 DNA reads TGTGCCAGCAGCCCCCCGGGAGGCCGTTCACCCCTCCACTTT.

In this sample, this clone turned up a few times. The chain carries TRBV7-8 and TRBJ1-2; 11 nucleotides line up with TRBD1. CDR3 length: 14 amino acids. V gave up 6 bases and J gave up 14 bases; unmatched junction bases: 14. Germline values: CDR1 SGHVS, CDR2 FQNEAQ. The CDR3 nucleotides read TGTGCCAGCAGTTCCTCGGACAGGGGGCTACTCCTTACCTTC. Residues: CASSSSDRGLLLTF.

The CDR3 reads CASSFGLDNSPLHF. The CDR3 DNA sequence: TGTGCCAGCAGCTTCGGACTGGATAATTCACCCCTCCACTTT. The rearrangement uses TRBV7-9 and TRBJ1-6; D uncertain. Between the trimmed V and J ends, which lost 3 bases and 5 bases, there was a span of 8 bases. Germline CDR1 reads SEHNR; CDR2 reads FQNEAQ (reference sequence). The CDR3 consists of 14 residues.

This chain uses TRBV5-6 with TRBJ1-1, with D perhaps TRBD1 (5 bases). The CDR3 contains 14 residues. Trimming pared 5 bases from V and 5 bases from J, leaving 16 bases between. Per germline, CDR1 SGHDT and CDR2 YYEEEE. The CDR3 DNA reads TGTGCCAGCAGTTCCGGGGCCAGTGCGACTGAAGCTTTCTTT. It encodes CASSSGASATEAFF.

The chain uses TRBV9 and TRBJ2-1; 9 bases are a match to TRBD1. Germline CDR1 SGDLS, CDR2 YYNGEE. V lost 4 bases and J lost 4; bases outside the gene matches: 6. This CDR3 is 15 amino acids long. Written as DNA, the CDR3 is TGTGCCAGCAGCTACACAGGGGGCGGGTACAATGAGCAGTTCTTC. This translates into CASSYTGGGYNEQFF. Filled out from reference TRBV9 and TRBJ2-1, the complete variable domain reads DSGVTQTPKHLITATGQRVTLRCSPRSGDLSVYWYQQSLDQGLQFLIQYYNGEERAKGNILERFSAQQFPDLHSELNLSSLELGDSALYFCASSYTGGGYNEQFFGPGTRLTVL.

This chain uses TRBV28 with TRBJ2-7, with D perhaps matching TRBD2 (5 bases). Germline CDR1 is MDHEN and CDR2 is SYDVKM. The CDR3 runs to 15 residues. With 2 bases removed from V and 3 bases from J, the gap between germline ends came to 14 bases. This chain's CDR3 is CASSLQHRSGYEQYF. CDR3 DNA sequence: TGTGCCAGCAGTTTACAGCACAGAAGCGGCTACGAGCAGTACTTC.

Only a few counts were recorded for this clone. The genes are TRBV24-1 and TRBJ2-2, with TRBD1 as a possible D gene (6 bases). Trimming left V 8 bases short and J 1 base short, with 10 bases between. The CDR3 length is 14 residues. CDR1 and CDR2 from the germline V gene are KGHDR and SFDVKD. The CDR3 region is CATKGRGNTGELFF. The DNA for the CDR3 is TGTGCCACCAAGGGCAGGGGGAACACCGGGGAGCTGTTTTTT.

The J gene is TRBJ2-7, the V gene TRBV27; 12 bases agree with TRBD2. The germline gives CDR1 MNHEY, CDR2 SMNVEV (reference sequence). CDR3 length equals 14 residues. J gave up 7 bases and V 6 bases, and 7 bases lay outside the gene matches. CDR3 sequence reads: CASRLAGGIREQYF. Here the CDR3 DNA reads TGTGCCAGCAGGCTAGCGGGAGGGATAAGGGAGCAGTACTTC.

This chain joins TRBV7-2 and TRBJ2-7; D is undetermined. This CDR3 contains 13 residues. The V and J ends lost 5 bases and 5 bases respectively, with 13 bases between them. Germline lookup yields CDR1 SGHTA and CDR2 FQGNSA. This CDR3 is CASSDPPKHEQYF. The CDR3 DNA follows: TGTGCCAGCAGCGACCCCCCAAAACACGAGCAGTACTTC.

The J gene is TRBJ2-5, the V gene TRBV11-2, with TRBD2 matching 10 bases. Germline CDR1 reads SGHAT; CDR2 reads FQNNGV. Trimming took 1 base from V and 4 from J; bases not matched to a gene: 12. This CDR3 contains 18 residues. CDR3: CASSLVRAGGRAVETQYF. The CDR3 DNA sequence: TGTGCCAGCAGCTTAGTCCGAGCGGGGGGGCGGGCTGTAGAGACCCAGTACTTC.

This clone was counted between two and nine times. V is TRBV29-1 and J is TRBJ2-7; maybe TRBD1 (7 bases). Germline V gives CDR1 SQVTM, CDR2 ANQGSEA. This CDR3 comprises 13 residues. V lost 4 bases to trimming and J lost 3 bases, with 13 bases between them. The CDR3 loop reads CSVARDSHYEQYF. CDR3 bases: TGCAGCGTTGCGCGGGACAGCCACTACGAGCAGTACTTC.

This clone was seen more than once but under ten times. The gene calls are TRBV7-8 and TRBJ1-2; no definite D call. CDR3 length equals 17 residues. Trimming pared 5 bases from V and 3 bases from J, leaving 22 bases between. CDR1 SGHVS and CDR2 FQNEAQ come from the germline V gene. CDR3 coding DNA: TGTGCCAGCAGCGGGCGGGGAAGGACCCCGGCCGACTATGGCTACACCTTC. Protein sequence: CASSGRGRTPADYGYTF.

This sequence joins TRBV4-1 and TRBJ1-5; D is ambiguous. The CDR3 extends over 15 amino acids. The germline V and J ends were trimmed by 1 base and 4 bases, with 11 bases remaining between them. CDR1 and CDR2 from the germline V gene are MGHRA and YSYEKL. The chain's CDR3 is CASSQGYSGNQPQHF. CDR3 DNA sequence: TGCGCCAGCAGCCAAGGATACAGTGGGAATCAGCCCCAGCATTTT.

The chain employs TRBV4-1 and TRBJ1-5, with D possibly matching TRBD1 (5 bases). The V gene's germline CDR1 is MGHRA and CDR2 YSYEKL. V lost 0 bases, J lost 4 bases, and 10 bases lay in between. This CDR3 is 15 amino acids long. CDR3 loop: CASSQDARGNQPQHF. The CDR3 bases are TGCGCCAGCAGCCAAGATGCGCGGGGGAATCAGCCCCAGCATTTT.

This clone was detected a few times. The J gene is TRBJ2-7, the V gene TRBV20-1, with 7 bases fitting TRBD1. Germline CDR1 and CDR2: DFQATT and SNEGSKA (reference sequence). Losses at the gene ends were 3 bases for V and 3 bases for J; bases not matched to a gene: 11. This CDR3 is built from 15 residues. This CDR3 is CSASNLNRGLYEQYF. As DNA, the CDR3 is TGCAGTGCTAGTAACCTTAACAGGGGCCTCTACGAGCAGTACTTC.

The rearrangement uses TRBV24-1 and TRBJ2-2; possibly TRBD1 for D (6 bases). Germline V gene lookup returns CDR1 KGHDR and CDR2 SFDVKD. V lost 4 bases and J lost 1, with 15 bases in between. CDR3 length: 17 residues. CDR3 residues: CATSDLGDTQNTGELFF. The CDR3 DNA reads as TGTGCCACCAGTGACCTCGGGGACACCCAGAACACCGGGGAGCTGTTTTTT.

This rearrangement joins TRBV27 to TRBJ2-1, with D perhaps TRBD2 (7 bases). The CDR3 runs 14 residues. From germline, CDR1 is MNHEY and CDR2 SMNVEV (reference sequence). Trimming pared 6 bases from V and 7 bases from J, leaving 16 bases between. CDR3 region: CASSVGGGLNEQFF. The CDR3 coding sequence is TGTGCCAGCAGCGTGGGGGGGGGCCTTAATGAGCAGTTCTTC.